The 19 T cell receptor beta chains reported below all come from one sample, sequenced in a study of naive and memory T cell subsets. Treatment defined: skin biopsy from PPD injection site in Mantoux-positive individual. Input was about 1 to 1000 ng of DNase-treated total RNA without cell sorting. For blood and skin samples, reverse transcription used TCR alpha and beta constant primers. TCRdb fed the UMI-ligation and nested PCR reads into MiXCR, producing one record per CDR3 protein. Among fewer than 20,000 distinct CDR3 sequences listed, more than 9% were seen once. Sequencing was performed on skin, taken from a tuberculin skin test site. The receptor source for this set is an adult in good health.

This clonotype was detected only a few times. The chain has TRBV3-1 and TRBJ2-5, with D uncertain. Germline CDR1 is LGHDT and CDR2 is YNNKEL (reference sequence). This CDR3 has 13 residues. V lost 2 bases and J 7 bases, leaving 11 bases between the germline ends. CDR3 loop: CASSQSVFGTQYF. CDR3 DNA sequence: TGTGCCAGCAGCCAATCAGTCTTTGGGACCCAGTACTTC.

This chain connects TRBV9 to TRBJ1-6; no clear D gene. In germline, CDR1 is SGDLS, CDR2 YYNGEE. Trimming left V 2 bases short and J 10 bases short, with 13 bases between. The CDR3 loop spans 14 amino acids. The CDR3 loop is CASSVGSSGSPLHF. The CDR3 nucleotides read TGTGCCAGCAGCGTGGGTTCCTCGGGGTCACCCCTCCACTTT.

This clonotype showed up just a few times. The rearrangement links TRBV29-1 to TRBJ1-5, with D possibly TRBD1 on 6 matching bases. V lost 8 bases to trimming and J lost 0 bases, with 20 bases between them. Germline lookup yields CDR1 SQVTM and CDR2 ANQGSEA. This CDR3 region has 16 residues. The CDR3 DNA follows: TGCAGCACCATCGGGGGGCCCCAAGATAGCAATCAGCCCCAGCATTTT. Its translation is CSTIGGPQDSNQPQHF.

V usage is TRBV4-1 and J usage is TRBJ2-6; D might be TRBD2 (5 bases). The CDR3 runs to 15 residues. Germline-derived CDR1 and CDR2 are MGHRA and YSYEKL. Trimming cost V 4 bases and J 1 base, with 8 bases left between them. The CDR3 DNA reads TGCGCCAGCAGCCCGGGAATTTCTGGGGCCAACGTCCTGACTTTC. Amino acid sequence: CASSPGISGANVLTF.

This clonotype has a count of ten or more. The CDR3 here is CASSLEAQETQYF. In DNA form, the CDR3 reads TGTGCCAGCAGCTTAGAGGCCCAAGAGACCCAGTACTTC. This chain links TRBV7-2 with TRBJ2-5, with unresolved D. Per the germline V gene, CDR1 is SGHTA and CDR2 is FQGNSA. Trimming took off 1 base at V and 1 base at J, with 4 bases between the two ends. The CDR3 loop spans 13 amino acids.

This clonotype was found a few times. The V call is TRBV4-3, the J call TRBJ2-7; TRBD1 aligns across 8 bases. Germline CDR1 reads LGHNA; CDR2 reads YSLEER. V lost 2 bases to trimming and J lost 4 bases; unmatched junction nucleotides: 13. The CDR3 is 17 amino acids. The CDR3 loop reads CASSQLTEPGQAYEQYF. The CDR3 region has the DNA TGCGCCAGCAGCCAACTTACAGAGCCGGGACAGGCATACGAGCAGTACTTC.

The V and J genes are TRBV20-1 and TRBJ2-3, with D maybe TRBD2 (6 bases). This CDR3 has 18 residues. V lost 1 base and J lost 0, with 20 bases in between. Per germline, CDR1 DFQATT and CDR2 SNEGSKA (reference sequence). CDR3 nucleotides: TGCAGTGCTAGAGGGGACTGGGTGAATGCTGCTAGCACAGATACGCAGTATTTT. Its protein product is CSARGDWVNAASTDTQYF.

The chain couples TRBV28 to TRBJ1-1; D not resolved. V lost 2 bases and J 1 base, leaving 14 bases between the germline ends. CDR3 length: 16 amino acids. The germline V gene has CDR1 MDHEN and CDR2 SYDVKM. Here the CDR3 reads CASSLHAGRGNTEAFF. In DNA form, the CDR3 reads TGTGCCAGCAGTTTACATGCGGGGAGAGGGAACACTGAAGCTTTCTTT.

The rearrangement joins TRBV2 to TRBJ2-7; D is unresolved. From germline, CDR1 is SNHLY and CDR2 FYNNEI. V lost 7 bases to trimming and J lost 2 bases, with 9 bases between them. The CDR3 has 12 residues. CDR3 protein: CASKIGPYEQYF. The CDR3 DNA reads as TGTGCCAGCAAGATAGGCCCCTACGAGCAGTACTTC.

This clonotype counts as medium-sized. The chain carries TRBV6-6 and TRBJ2-7, with D perhaps matching TRBD1 or TRBD2 (5 bases each). V lost 0 bases to trimming and J lost 0 bases, with 12 bases between them. The CDR3 contains 16 residues. Germline values: CDR1 MNHNY, CDR2 SVGAGI (reference sequence). In nucleotides, the CDR3 is TGTGCCAGCAGTTACTCAGGGACCGACAACTCCTACGAGCAGTACTTC. Protein product: CASSYSGTDNSYEQYF.

This clonotype was detected ten times or more. The rearrangement joins TRBV15 to TRBJ2-1; D possibly corresponds to TRBD2 (5 bases). Germline V gene lookup returns CDR1 LNHNV and CDR2 YYDKDF (reference sequence). The CDR3 is made up of 15 amino acids. Trimming pared 0 bases from V and 6 bases from J, leaving 12 bases between. The CDR3 loop reads CATSRDLWEFNEQFF. The CDR3 nucleotides read TGTGCCACCAGCAGAGATCTATGGGAGTTCAATGAGCAGTTCTTC.

This clonotype was counted many times. The V and J genes are TRBV3-1 and TRBJ2-7; D is perhaps TRBD2 (6 bases). CDR1 is LGHDT, CDR2 YNNKEL, per germline (reference sequence). The CDR3 length is 15 residues. The ends were cut back, 1 base at V and 3 bases at J, with 13 bases in the middle. The CDR3 loop is CASSQVGTASYEQYF. CDR3 coding DNA: TGTGCCAGCAGCCAAGTGGGGACTGCGAGCTACGAGCAGTACTTC.

This clonotype was detected only a few times. The V call is TRBV24-1, the J call TRBJ1-1; D is uncertain. Trimming left V 12 bases short and J 1 base short, with 23 bases between. The CDR3 spans 16 residues. Per the germline V gene, CDR1 is KGHDR and CDR2 is SFDVKD. This CDR3 reads CAALSPSPKRNTEAFF. The CDR3 DNA sequence: TGTGCCGCTCTATCCCCCAGCCCCAAGAGGAACACTGAAGCTTTCTTT.

CDR3 amino acids: CASSLPLGYNSPLHF. The CDR3 DNA reads TGTGCCAGCAGTCTACCATTGGGATATAATTCACCCCTCCACTTT. This rearrangement joins TRBV27 to TRBJ1-6; D gene uncertain. The V and J ends lost 5 bases and 4 bases respectively, with 12 bases between them. Germline lookup yields CDR1 MNHEY and CDR2 SMNVEV (reference sequence). This CDR3 comprises 15 residues.

This clonotype was counted at least ten times. This rearrangement joins TRBV7-9 to TRBJ1-1; D is possibly TRBD1 (6 bases). This CDR3 contains 14 residues. The V end was cut by 4 bases, the J end by 0 bases, with 9 bases between. Germline V lookup: CDR1 SEHNR, CDR2 FQNEAQ (reference sequence). The CDR3, as DNA: TGTGCCAGCAGCTCAGGACAGCTGAACACTGAAGCTTTCTTT. It codes for CASSSGQLNTEAFF.

In this sample, this clonotype is medium-sized. The CDR3 reads CASSSLEGFTYEQYF. CDR3 in DNA: TGTGCCAGCAGCTCCCTCGAGGGGTTCACCTACGAGCAGTACTTC. The chain uses TRBV7-9 and TRBJ2-7; D may match TRBD1 or TRBD2 (5 bases each). Trimming stripped 4 bases from V and 2 bases from J, with 15 bases between. CDR3 length: 15 amino acids. The V gene's germline CDR1 is SEHNR and CDR2 FQNEAQ (reference sequence).

This clonotype was counted ten times or more. V is TRBV20-1 and J is TRBJ2-3, with a tentative D call TRBD2 (6 bases). Trimming left V 0 bases short and J 2 bases short, with 18 bases between. This CDR3 region has 17 residues. Germline-derived CDR1 and CDR2 are DFQATT and SNEGSKA (reference sequence). The CDR3 DNA reads as TGCAGTGCTAGAGATGTCGGTTGGGGGGAGCTCACAGATACGCAGTATTTT. Translated: CSARDVGWGELTDTQYF.

This clonotype was counted at least ten times. The genes are TRBV20-1 and TRBJ2-7; D not certain. The CDR3 covers 13 residues. V gave up 3 bases and J gave up 1 base, with 10 bases separating them. Germline values: CDR1 DFQATT, CDR2 SNEGSKA (reference sequence). As DNA, the CDR3 is TGCAGTGCTAGTTCGGCCAGATCCTACGAGCAGTACTTC. It specifies CSASSARSYEQYF.

The chain has TRBV5-5 and TRBJ1-2; 9 positions agree with TRBD1. Germline V gene lookup returns CDR1 SGHKS and CDR2 YYEKEE (reference sequence). The length of the CDR3 is 13 residues. With V trimmed by 3 bases and J by 8 bases, 5 bases remained unmatched. The DNA for the CDR3 is TGTGCCAGCAGCTGGGGGACAGGGAACGGCTACACCTTC. Translated, it gives CASSWGTGNGYTF.